Listed below are T cell receptor beta chains from one sample, sequenced in a study of blood T cells in healthy people across ages. In TCRdb, the 5' RACE reads were re-called with MiXCR into one record per CDR3 protein. The repertoire holds about 780,000 distinct CDR3 sequences, 25% to 30% seen once, with about 2.9% in the top ten. Separately, the same data were catalogued under a study of T cells of mothers and their children.

The sequenced material came from blood. The receptors derive from a boy aged 5-17 years in good health. Both conserved end residues are part of each CDR3.

>TRBV12-3/TRBV12-4|TRBJ2-1
CASQNEGYNEQFF
>TRBV12-3/TRBV12-4|TRBJ2-5
CASSPRDRHQETQYF
>TRBV13|TRBJ2-4
CASSSFSFEAKNIQYF
>TRBV11-2|TRBJ2-5
CASTHRGQGETQYF
>TRBV7-9|TRBJ2-5
CASSLDDKGGETQYF
>TRBV29-1|TRBJ2-7
CSVATGADSYEQYF
>TRBV5-1|TRBJ2-1
CASSLSGASSSYNEQFF
>TRBV3-1|NA
CASSRATSGGLNEQFF
>TRBV10-3|TRBJ1-5
CAISGTDNSNQPQHF
>TRBV20-1|TRBJ2-5
CSASTGGQETQYF
>TRBV5-1|NA
CASSTTGTGSYEQYF
>TRBV12-3/TRBV12-4|TRBJ2-3
CASSFDRQGSTDTQYF
>TRBV12-3/TRBV12-4|TRBJ1-2
CASSPDRLDGYTF
>TRBV12-3/TRBV12-4|TRBJ1-6
CASSFWEGTLHF
>TRBV5-1|TRBJ1-5
CASSTGSNQPQHF
>TRBV11-2|TRBJ2-2
CASSLESSAGELFF
>TRBV5-1|TRBJ2-1
CASSLELAGVGYNEQFF
>TRBV7-3|TRBJ1-4
CASSGPRGSNEKLFF
>TRBV11-2|TRBJ1-4
CASSGMVGVF
>TRBV28|TRBJ1-5
CASSLAGTGTPQPQHF
>TRBV20-1|TRBJ1-2
CSARASNYGYTF
>TRBV27|TRBJ1-1
CASRGTGVNTEAFF
>TRBV27|NA
CASSLLTSGGSDEQYF
>TRBV6-5|TRBJ2-1
CASSILAGGLPNEQFF
>TRBV20-1|TRBJ2-1
CSARTRGAGRYNEQFF
>TRBV10-3|TRBJ1-2
CAISEGESNYGYTF
>TRBV13|TRBJ2-1
CASSTDRGLNEQFF
>TRBV7-9|NA
CASSLKANEQFF
>TRBV7-9|TRBJ2-7
CASSPRQALGNEQYF
>TRBV29-1|TRBJ2-7
CSARDTSYEQYF
>TRBV6-4|TRBJ2-2
CASSEEGYGTGELFF
>TRBV15|TRBJ2-5
CATSRDRAVETQYF
>TRBV7-3|TRBJ2-2
CASSFEGSGELFF
>TRBV12-3/TRBV12-4|TRBJ1-2
CASSGPTGTDYGYTF
>TRBV7-3|TRBJ2-5
CASSLTGQNQETQYF
>TRBV6-2/TRBV6-3|NA
CASSFSTGTYEQYF
>TRBV6-6|TRBJ2-1
CASSYTDGPYEQFF
>TRBV5-1|TRBJ1-2
CASSPRQGISYGYTF
>TRBV7-2|NA
CASSPSAVSETQYF
>TRBV6-5|TRBJ2-5
CASSYIGETQYF
>TRBV4-1|TRBJ2-7
CASSQRDRDHSYEQYF
>TRBV12-3/TRBV12-4|TRBJ2-5
CASSYPGTSGETQYF